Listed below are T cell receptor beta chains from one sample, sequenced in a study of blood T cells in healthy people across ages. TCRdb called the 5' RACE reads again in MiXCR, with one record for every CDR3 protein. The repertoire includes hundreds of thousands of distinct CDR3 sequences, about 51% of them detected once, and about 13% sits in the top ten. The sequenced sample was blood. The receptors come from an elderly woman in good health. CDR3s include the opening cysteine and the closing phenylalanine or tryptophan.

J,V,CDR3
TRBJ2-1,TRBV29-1,CSVEGGTSGSEQFF
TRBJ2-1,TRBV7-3,CASSLGVLGNEQFF
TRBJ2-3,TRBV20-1,CSAKLAGTTDTQYF
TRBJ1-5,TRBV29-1,CSVAGQARDQPQHF
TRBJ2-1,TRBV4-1,CASSQEGTRMEQFF
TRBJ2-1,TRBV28,CASSSSGRPYNEQFF
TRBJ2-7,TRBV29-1,CSVETGGSEQYF
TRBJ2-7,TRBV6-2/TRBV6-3,CASSPVLGGVSYNEQYF
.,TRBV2,CESRDLTYEQYF
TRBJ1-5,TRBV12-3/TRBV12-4,CASSLSGTQPQHF
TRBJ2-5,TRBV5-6,CASSFQAAEGETQYF
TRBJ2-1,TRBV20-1,CSARDLSSADLYNEQFF
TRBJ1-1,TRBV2,CASSPQGGGEAFF
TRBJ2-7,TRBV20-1,CSARDTGPIYEQYF